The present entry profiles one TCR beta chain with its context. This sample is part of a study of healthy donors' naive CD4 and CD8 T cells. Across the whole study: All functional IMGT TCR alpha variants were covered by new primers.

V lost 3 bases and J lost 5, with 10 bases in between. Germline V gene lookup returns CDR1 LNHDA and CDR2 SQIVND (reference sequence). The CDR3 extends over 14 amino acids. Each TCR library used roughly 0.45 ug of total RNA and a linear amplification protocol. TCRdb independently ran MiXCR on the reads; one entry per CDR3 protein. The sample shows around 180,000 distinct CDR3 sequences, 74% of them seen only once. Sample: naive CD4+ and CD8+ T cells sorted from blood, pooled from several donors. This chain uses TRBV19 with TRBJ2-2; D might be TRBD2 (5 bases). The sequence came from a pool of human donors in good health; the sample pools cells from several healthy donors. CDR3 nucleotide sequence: TGTGCCAGTAGTATCACTAGGTATACCGGGGAGCTGTTTTTT. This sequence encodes CASSITRYTGELFF. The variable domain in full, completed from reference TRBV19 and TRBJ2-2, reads DGGITQSPKYLFRKEGQNVTLSCEQNLNHDAMYWYRQDPGQGLRLIYYSQIVNDFQKGDIAEGYSVSREKKESFPLTVTSAQKNPTAFYLCASSITRYTGELFFGEGSRLTVL.